The sequence of this T cell receptor (beta chain) was determined in a study of T cell repertoires in cytomegalovirus infection. Study findings and constraints: The ex vivo response was dominated by HLA-C-restricted CMV-specific TCR beta clonotypes.

In TCRdb, the reads were re-called with MiXCR into one record per CDR3 protein. The repertoire includes under 850,000 distinct CDR3 sequences, about a third of them detected once, and roughly 2.8% sits in the top ten. With respect to this clonotype: Its antigen is as yet unknown.

The V end lost 6 bases, the J end lost 4 bases, and 9 bases lay between the germline ends. The germline CDR1 and CDR2 sequences are KGHSH and LQKENI. CDR3 length: 12 amino acids. This clonotype was sampled from a human donor in good health (CMV status not recorded). Some clones in this sample may be carry-over from other donors' samples. What was sequenced was PBMCs. The genes are TRBV18 and TRBJ1-1; no definite D call. CDR3: CASSEGATEAFF. CDR3 nucleotide sequence: TGTGCCAGCTCCGAGGGTGCCACTGAAGCTTTCTTT.